The clone carrying this T cell receptor (beta chain) was recorded many times. What it binds is unknown. Original analysis: The distant-metastasis classifier for papillary thyroid cancer was built from CDR3 differences across clinicopathological groups. With MiXCR, TCRdb called clones anew from the PCR reads. The V and J calls reflect TCRdb's pipeline rather than the authors' work. Of 25,000 to 35,000 clones in the sample, roughly 23% were seen once. These data originate in a study of metastatic and nonmetastatic thyroid tumors. As for the study in general: Blood and tumor or nodule tissue repertoires from malignant and benign thyroid patients were compared.

Whole-study findings and limits: According to reports, the diversity of TCR beta was significantly higher in malignant thyroid tumors than in benign nodules, and this held in both blood and tumor samples.

Ahead of thyroid surgery, no patient had received treatment of any kind. The sequenced sample was blood. The clonotype originates from a female donor with papillary thyroid cancer or a benign thyroid nodule (not recorded which). Some clones in this sample may be carry-over from other donors' samples.

CDR3 sequence (DNA): TGTGCCAGCAGCTTAGAAGGTCCTAAAGGGGATGGCTACACCTTC. Its protein is CASSLEGPKGDGYTF. This chain connects TRBV7-9 to TRBJ1-2; D perhaps matches TRBD1 (5 bases). The germline V gene has CDR1 SEHNR and CDR2 FQNEAQ (reference sequence). This CDR3 is built from 15 residues. V gave up 1 base and J gave up 6 bases, with 15 bases separating them.